This TCR beta chain was obtained from a study of T cells after yellow fever vaccination. Study-wide findings and caveats: Abundant clonotypes from the bulk population could contaminate FACS-sorted repertoires. Booster samples showed a return of most primary-vaccination clones (approximately 95% CD4, 88% CD8). The secondary response was weaker, and its peak arrived faster, on day 5 versus 15. Shared CD4/CD8 clonotypes were a small share, likely from convergent recombination.

The CDR3 spans 12 residues. Germline V lookup: CDR1 SGHRS, CDR2 YFSETQ. V dropped 5 bases and J dropped 2 bases, with 6 bases sitting between them. This clonotype was recorded a few times. The antigen is undetermined. TCRdb recomputed calls from the 5' RACE reads with MiXCR, one row per CDR3 protein. The profile shows 120,000 or so distinct CDR3 sequences, about 15% of them singletons. The sample consisted of CD8+ T cells sorted from PBMCs, taken 5 days after the yellow fever booster vaccination. The TCR sequence derives from a man aged 18 to 29 who received the YFV17D yellow fever vaccine. The gene calls are TRBV5-1 and TRBJ2-3; D not certain. The CDR3: CASRYNTDTQYF. The CDR3 region has the DNA TGCGCCAGCAGATATAACACAGATACGCAGTATTTT.